This T cell receptor beta chain was retrieved from a study of CD8+ T cells in alopecia areata. Markers used for sorting pooled cutaneous lymph node cells were CD4, CD8alpha, NKG2D, NKG2ACE and others. The authors extracted RNA and reverse transcribed it into cDNA as the sequencing template. Generated by immunoSEQ multiplex PCR, the TCRdb table keeps only in-frame clones and is missing some. The sample was found to contain over 250,000 clones, and every one recurs. This clone appeared a few times. All gene names here are mouse names. This TCR came from a C3H/HeJ mouse with alopecia areata. As its MHC haplotype, the strain has H2-k. Sequenced material: CD4+ T cells sorted from a lymph node.

CDR3 DNA, as far as it was read: TGTGCCAGCAGAGACTGGGGCGGGACCGGG. It is translated as CASRDWGGTG. The entire CDR3 protein is CASRDWGGTGQLYF. The V call is TRBV19, the J call TRBJ2-2; TRBD2 agrees at 8 bases. The sequenced fragment ends 4 residues before the CDR3 boundary, so the rest is inferred from the germline J gene. The trim removed 5 bases at V and 5 bases at J, leaving 5 bases unmatched. Per the germline V gene, CDR1 is FNHDT and CDR2 is SITEND (reference sequence). The length of the CDR3 is 14 residues.